This T cell receptor beta chain was found in a study of T cell responses to AZD1222 COVID-19 vaccine. General study points: Targeting of unmutated variant regions was reportedly seen in nearly half of spike-specific TCRs. Recipients of AZD1222 seropositive at baseline numbered only 6 or 7.

CDR1 is SGHTA, CDR2 FQGNSA, per germline. Between the trimmed V and J ends, which lost 1 base and 8 bases, there was a span of 15 bases. The CDR3 sequence is 15 residues long. Method: immunoSEQ multiplex PCR; TCRdb's copy keeps in-frame clones and lacks some. The data hold about 200,000 clones, with roughly 90% observed a single time. Details on this clone: The antigen is unknown.

Sequencing used peripheral blood, obtained 28 days after the second AZD1222 dose. The TCR was taken from an adult who received the AZD1222 COVID-19 vaccine. This chain connects TRBV7-2 to TRBJ2-1; possible D gene TRBD2, 5 bases. CDR3 region: CASSLVGAGGDEQFF. CDR3 sequence (DNA): TGTGCCAGCAGCTTAGTTGGAGCAGGAGGCGATGAGCAGTTCTTC.